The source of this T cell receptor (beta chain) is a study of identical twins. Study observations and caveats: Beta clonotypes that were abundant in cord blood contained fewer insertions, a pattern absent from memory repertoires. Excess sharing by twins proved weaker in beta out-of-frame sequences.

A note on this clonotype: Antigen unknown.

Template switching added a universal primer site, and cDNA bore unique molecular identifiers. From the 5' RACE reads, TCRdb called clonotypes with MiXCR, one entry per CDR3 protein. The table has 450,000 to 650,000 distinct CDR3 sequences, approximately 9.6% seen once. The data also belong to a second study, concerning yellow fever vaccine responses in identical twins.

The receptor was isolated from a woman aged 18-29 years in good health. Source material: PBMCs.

CDR3 DNA: TGTGCCAGCAGTCGGACCACTAGCGGGACCTACCAAGGGGAGACCCAGTACTTC. Protein sequence: CASSRTTSGTYQGETQYF. This chain connects TRBV6-1 to TRBJ2-5, with 10 bases identical to TRBD2. This CDR3 has 18 amino acids. Germline V gives CDR1 MNHNS, CDR2 SASEGT. V lost 5 bases, J lost 5 bases, and 17 bases stayed unmatched.